The source of this T cell receptor (beta chain) is a study of CD8 T cells in ankylosing spondylitis. Overall study results and limits: Clones that were linked to disease were CD8+ and were relatively rare in peripheral blood. Blood of patients with ankylosing spondylitis appeared to be characterized by a TCR beta motif of roughly eight highly homologous variants.

In TCRdb, the 5' RACE reads were re-called with MiXCR into one record per CDR3 protein. Of over 400,000 distinct CDR3 sequences detected, roughly a quarter appear once; the ten largest clones hold about 0.92%. CDR3 length: 16 residues. Germline lookup yields CDR1 SGHAT and CDR2 FQNNGV. V was pared by 5 bases and J by 2 bases, with 12 bases of the junction left unmatched. A word on this clonotype: Its matching antigen is unknown.

This sequence was found in a male donor with ankylosing spondylitis. The chain recombines TRBV11-2 with TRBJ2-7; 7 bases map to TRBD2. The sample comprised blood, either unsorted or a sorted T cell fraction (not recorded which). The CDR3 DNA follows: TGTGCCAGCAGCGTAGCCTACGCGGGGGTGGCCTACGAGCAGTACTTC. Amino acids: CASSVAYAGVAYEQYF.